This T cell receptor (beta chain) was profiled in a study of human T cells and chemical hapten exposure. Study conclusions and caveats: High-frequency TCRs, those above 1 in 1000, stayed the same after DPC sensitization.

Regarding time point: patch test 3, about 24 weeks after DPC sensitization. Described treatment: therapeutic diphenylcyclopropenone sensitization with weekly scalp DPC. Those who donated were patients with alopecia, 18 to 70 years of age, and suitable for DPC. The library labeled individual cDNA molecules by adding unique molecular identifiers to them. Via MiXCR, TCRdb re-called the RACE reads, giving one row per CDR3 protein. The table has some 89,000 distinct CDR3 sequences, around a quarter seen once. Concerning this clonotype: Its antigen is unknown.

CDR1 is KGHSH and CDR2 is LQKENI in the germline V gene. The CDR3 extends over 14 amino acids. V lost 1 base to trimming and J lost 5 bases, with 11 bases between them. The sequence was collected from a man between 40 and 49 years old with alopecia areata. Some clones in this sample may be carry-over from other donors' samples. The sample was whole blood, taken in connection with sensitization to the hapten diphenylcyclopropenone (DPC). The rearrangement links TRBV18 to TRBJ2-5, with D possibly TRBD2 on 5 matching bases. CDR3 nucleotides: TGTGCCAGCTCACCACGTTTCGGGATTGAGACCCAGTACTTC. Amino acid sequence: CASSPRFGIETQYF.